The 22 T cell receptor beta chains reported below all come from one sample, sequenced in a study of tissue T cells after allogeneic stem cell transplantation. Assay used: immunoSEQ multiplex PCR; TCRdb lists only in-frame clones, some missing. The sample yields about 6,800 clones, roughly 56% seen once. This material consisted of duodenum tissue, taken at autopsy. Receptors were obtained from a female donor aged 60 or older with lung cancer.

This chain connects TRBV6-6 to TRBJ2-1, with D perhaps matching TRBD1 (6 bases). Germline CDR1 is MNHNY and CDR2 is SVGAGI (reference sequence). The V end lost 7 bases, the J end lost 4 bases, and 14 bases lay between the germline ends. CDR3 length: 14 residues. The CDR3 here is CASNTGLGYNEQFF. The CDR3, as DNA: TGTGCCAGCAACACAGGGTTGGGGTACAATGAGCAGTTCTTC.

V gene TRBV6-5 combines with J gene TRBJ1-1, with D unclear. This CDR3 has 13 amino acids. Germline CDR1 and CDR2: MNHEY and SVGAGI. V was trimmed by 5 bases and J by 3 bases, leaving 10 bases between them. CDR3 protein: CASSRTQDTEAFF. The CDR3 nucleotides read TGTGCCAGCAGTCGGACCCAGGACACTGAAGCTTTCTTT.

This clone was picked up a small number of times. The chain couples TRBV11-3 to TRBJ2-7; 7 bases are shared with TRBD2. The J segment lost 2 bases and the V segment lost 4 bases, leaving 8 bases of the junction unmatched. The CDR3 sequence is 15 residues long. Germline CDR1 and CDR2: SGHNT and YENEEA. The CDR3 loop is CASSSSGAGAYEQYF. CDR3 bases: TGTGCCAGCAGCTCGAGCGGGGCGGGGGCCTACGAGCAGTACTTC.

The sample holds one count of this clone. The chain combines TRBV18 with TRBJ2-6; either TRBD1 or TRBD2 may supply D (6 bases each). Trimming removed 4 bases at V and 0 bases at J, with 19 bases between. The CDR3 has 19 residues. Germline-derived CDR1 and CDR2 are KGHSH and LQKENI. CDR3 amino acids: CASSRRAAGESSGANVLTF. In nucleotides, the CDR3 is TGTGCCAGCTCACGGAGGGCGGCAGGGGAGAGCTCTGGGGCCAACGTCCTGACTTTC.

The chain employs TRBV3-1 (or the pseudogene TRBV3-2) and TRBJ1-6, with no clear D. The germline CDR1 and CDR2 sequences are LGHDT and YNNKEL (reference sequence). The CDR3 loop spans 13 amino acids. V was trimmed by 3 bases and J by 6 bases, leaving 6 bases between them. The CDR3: CASSHTVNSPLHF. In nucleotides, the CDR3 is TGTGCCAGCAGCCACACAGTTAATTCACCCCTCCACTTT.

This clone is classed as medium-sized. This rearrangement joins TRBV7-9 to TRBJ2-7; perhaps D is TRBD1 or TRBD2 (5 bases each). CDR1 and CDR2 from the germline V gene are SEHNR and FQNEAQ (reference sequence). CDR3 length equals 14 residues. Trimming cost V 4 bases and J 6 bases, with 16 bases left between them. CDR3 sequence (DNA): TGTGCCAGCAGCTCCGGGACCACATTCCGCGAGCAGTACTTC. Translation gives CASSSGTTFREQYF. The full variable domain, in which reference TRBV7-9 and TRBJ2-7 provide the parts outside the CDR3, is DTGVSQNPRHKITKRGQNVTFRCDPISEHNRLYWYRQTLGQGPEFLTYFQNEAQLEKSRLLSDRFSAERPKGSFSTLEIQRTEQGDSAMYLCASSSGTTFREQYFGPGTRLTVT.

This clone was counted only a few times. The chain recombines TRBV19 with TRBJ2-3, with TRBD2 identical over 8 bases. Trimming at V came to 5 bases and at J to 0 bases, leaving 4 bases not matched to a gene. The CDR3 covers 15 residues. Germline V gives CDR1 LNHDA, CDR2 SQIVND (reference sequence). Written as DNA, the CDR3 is TGTGCCAGTAGTTTCGGGGGGGGAAGCACAGATACGCAGTATTTT. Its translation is CASSFGGGSTDTQYF.

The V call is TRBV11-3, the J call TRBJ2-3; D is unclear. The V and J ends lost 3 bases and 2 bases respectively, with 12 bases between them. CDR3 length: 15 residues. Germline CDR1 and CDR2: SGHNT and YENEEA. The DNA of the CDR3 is TGTGCCAGCAGCTTCCGGCGGTACACCACAGATACGCAGTATTTT. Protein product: CASSFRRYTTDTQYF.

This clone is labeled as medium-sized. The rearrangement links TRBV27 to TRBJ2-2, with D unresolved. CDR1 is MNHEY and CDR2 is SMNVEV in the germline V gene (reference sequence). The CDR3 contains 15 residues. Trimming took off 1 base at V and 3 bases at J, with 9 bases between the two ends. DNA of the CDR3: TGTGCCAGCAGTTTATACCGACGAGACACCGGGGAGCTGTTTTTT. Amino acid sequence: CASSLYRRDTGELFF.

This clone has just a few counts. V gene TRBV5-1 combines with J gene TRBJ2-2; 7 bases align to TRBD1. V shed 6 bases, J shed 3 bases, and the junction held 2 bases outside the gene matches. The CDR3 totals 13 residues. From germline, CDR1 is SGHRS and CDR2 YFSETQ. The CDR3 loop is CASNRGDTGELFF. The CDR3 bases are TGCGCCAGCAACAGGGGTGACACCGGGGAGCTGTTTTTT.

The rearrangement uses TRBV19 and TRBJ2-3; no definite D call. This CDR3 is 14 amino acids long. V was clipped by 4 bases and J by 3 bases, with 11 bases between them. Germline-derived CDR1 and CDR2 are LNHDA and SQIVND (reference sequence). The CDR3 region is CASSKRAVTDTQYF. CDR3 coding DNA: TGTGCCAGTAGTAAACGGGCCGTGACAGATACGCAGTATTTT.

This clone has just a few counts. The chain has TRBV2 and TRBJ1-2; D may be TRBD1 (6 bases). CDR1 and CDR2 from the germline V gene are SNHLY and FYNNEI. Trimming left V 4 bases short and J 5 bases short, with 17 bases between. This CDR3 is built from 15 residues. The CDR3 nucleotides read TGTGCCAGCAGTGTGGGGGGCGGCATTTTATATGGCTACACCTTC. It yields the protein CASSVGGGILYGYTF.

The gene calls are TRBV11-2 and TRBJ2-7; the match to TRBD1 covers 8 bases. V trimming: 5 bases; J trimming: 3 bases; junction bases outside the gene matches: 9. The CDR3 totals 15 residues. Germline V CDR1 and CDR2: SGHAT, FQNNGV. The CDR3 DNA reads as TGTGCCAGCAGCGCCGACAGGGGATGGAGCTACGAGCAGTACTTC. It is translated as CASSADRGWSYEQYF.

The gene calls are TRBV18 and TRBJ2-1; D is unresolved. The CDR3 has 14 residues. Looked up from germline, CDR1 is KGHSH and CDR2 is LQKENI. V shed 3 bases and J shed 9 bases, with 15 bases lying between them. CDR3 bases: TGTGCCAGCTCACCCGTGGGATCCGGCGGTGAGCAGTTCTTC. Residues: CASSPVGSGGEQFF. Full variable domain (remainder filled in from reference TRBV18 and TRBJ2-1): NAGVMQNPRHLVRRRGQEARLRCSPMKGHSHVYWYRQLPEEGLKFMVYLQKENIIDESGMPKERFSAEFPKEGPSILRIQQVVRGDSAAYFCASSPVGSGGEQFFGPGTRLTVL.

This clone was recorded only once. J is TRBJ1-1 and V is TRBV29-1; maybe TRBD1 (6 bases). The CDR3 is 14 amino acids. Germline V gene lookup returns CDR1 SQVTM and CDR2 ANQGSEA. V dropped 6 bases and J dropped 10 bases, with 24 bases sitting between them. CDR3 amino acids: CSVGGSTPRVGAFF. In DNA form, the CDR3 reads TGCAGCGTAGGGGGGAGCACCCCCCGGGTTGGAGCTTTCTTT.

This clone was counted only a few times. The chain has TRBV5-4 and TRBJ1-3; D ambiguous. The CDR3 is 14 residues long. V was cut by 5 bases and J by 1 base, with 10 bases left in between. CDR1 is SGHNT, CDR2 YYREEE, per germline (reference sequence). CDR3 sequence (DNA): TGTGCCAGCAGTTTCGGGGTATCTGGAAACACCATATATTTT. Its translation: CASSFGVSGNTIYF. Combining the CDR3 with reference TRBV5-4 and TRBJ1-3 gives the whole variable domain ETGVTQSPTHLIKTRGQQVTLRCSSQSGHNTVSWYQQALGQGPQFIFQYYREEENGRGNFPPRFSGLQFPNYSSELNVNALELDDSALYLCASSFGVSGNTIYFGEGSWLTVV.

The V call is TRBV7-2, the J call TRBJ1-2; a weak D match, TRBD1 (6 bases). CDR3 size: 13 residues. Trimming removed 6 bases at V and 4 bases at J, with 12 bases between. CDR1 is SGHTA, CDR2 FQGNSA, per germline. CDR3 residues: CASRNRDVYGYTF. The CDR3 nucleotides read TGTGCCAGCAGAAACAGGGACGTCTATGGCTACACCTTC.

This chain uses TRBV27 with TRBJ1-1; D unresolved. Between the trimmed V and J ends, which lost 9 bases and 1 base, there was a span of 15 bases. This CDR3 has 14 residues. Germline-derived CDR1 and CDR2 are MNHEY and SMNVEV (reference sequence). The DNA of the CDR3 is TGTGCCAGTACCTTGGGAGGCGGGAACACTGAAGCTTTCTTT. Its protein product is CASTLGGGNTEAFF.

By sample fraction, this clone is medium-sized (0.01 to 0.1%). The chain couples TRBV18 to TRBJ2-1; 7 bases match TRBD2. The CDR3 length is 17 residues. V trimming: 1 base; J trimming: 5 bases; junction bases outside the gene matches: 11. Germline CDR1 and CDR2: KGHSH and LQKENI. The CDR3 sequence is CASSPLRSGGPDNEQFF. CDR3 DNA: TGTGCCAGCTCACCACTCCGCTCGGGGGGACCTGACAATGAGCAGTTCTTC.

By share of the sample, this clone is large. CDR3 region: CASSQELGGHLNTEAFF. The CDR3 region has the DNA TGTGCCAGCAGCCAAGAATTGGGCGGGCATTTGAACACTGAAGCTTTCTTT. The V gene is TRBV3-1 (or the pseudogene TRBV3-2), the J gene TRBJ1-1; D not certain. Deletions cut 0 bases from V and 0 bases from J, with 14 bases between. The CDR3 extends over 17 amino acids. Germline values: CDR1 LGHDT, CDR2 YNNKEL (reference sequence).

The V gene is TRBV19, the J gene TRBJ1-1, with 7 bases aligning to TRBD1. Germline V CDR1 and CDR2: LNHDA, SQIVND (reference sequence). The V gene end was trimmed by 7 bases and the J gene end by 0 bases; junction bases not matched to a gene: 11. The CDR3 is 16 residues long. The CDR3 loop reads CASNSGGSAMNTEAFF. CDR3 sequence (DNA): TGTGCCAGTAATTCAGGGGGGTCCGCTATGAACACTGAAGCTTTCTTT.

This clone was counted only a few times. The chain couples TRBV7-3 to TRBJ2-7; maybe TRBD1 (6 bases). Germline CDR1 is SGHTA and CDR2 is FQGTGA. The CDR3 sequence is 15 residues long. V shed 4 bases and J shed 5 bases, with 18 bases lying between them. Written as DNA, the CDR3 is TGTGCCAGCAGCTACTCGGCCAGGGGATCGCACGAGCAGTACTTC. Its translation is CASSYSARGSHEQYF.